This is a list of T cell receptor beta chains from one sample in a study of blood T cell repertoires in COVID-19. Using immunoSEQ multiplex PCR, the repertoire was profiled, and TCRdb retains in-frame clones only, with some absent. The top ten hold 3% to 5% of the sample, which has 90,000 to 150,000 clones, over 75% seen once. Sequencing input: peripheral blood. The receptors come from a man in his fifties or sixties with acute or convalescent COVID-19. The CDR3 runs from the conserved cysteine through the conserved F or W. The D gene is left open where the match is weak. Clone sizes are given selectively: once, few, many, or a class where the clone is expanded.

D gene: TRBD2; J gene: TRBJ2-1; V gene: TRBV24-1; clone size: .; CDR3 DNA: TGTGCCACCAGTGACCTTGGCGGGACGGGACTAGCGGGAGGCGGGGAGCAGTTCTTC; CDR3 protein: CATSDLGGTGLAGGGEQFF
D gene: .; J gene: TRBJ1-2; V gene: TRBV12-3/TRBV12-4; clone size: .; CDR3 DNA: TGTGCCAGCAGTGGGGGGTTCTATGGCTACACCTTC; CDR3 protein: CASSGGFYGYTF
D gene: .; J gene: TRBJ1-2; V gene: TRBV6-6; clone size: .; CDR3 DNA: TGTGCCAGCAGTAGCCTCCGGGGGGGGAACTATGGCTACACCTTC; CDR3 protein: CASSSLRGGNYGYTF
D gene: .; J gene: TRBJ2-7; V gene: TRBV7-2; clone size: .; CDR3 DNA: TGTGCCAGCAGCTCGACTCGCTCCTACGAGCAGTACTTC; CDR3 protein: CASSSTRSYEQYF
D gene: .; J gene: TRBJ2-1; V gene: TRBV7-2; clone size: .; CDR3 DNA: TGTGCCAGCAGCTTAGGGAGGCCCTCCTACAATGAGCAGTTCTTC; CDR3 protein: CASSLGRPSYNEQFF
D gene: .; J gene: TRBJ2-3; V gene: TRBV6-5; clone size: .; CDR3 DNA: TGTGCCAGCAGTTACGATCGGGAGTTAACAGATACGCAGTATTTT; CDR3 protein: CASSYDRELTDTQYF
D gene: TRBD2; J gene: TRBJ2-5; V gene: TRBV18; clone size: .; CDR3 DNA: TGTGCCAGCTCACCACGTACTAGCGGGGATCAGGAGACCCAGTACTTC; CDR3 protein: CASSPRTSGDQETQYF
D gene: .; J gene: TRBJ2-7; V gene: TRBV27; clone size: .; CDR3 DNA: TGTGCCAGCAGCACTCCCTACGAGCAGTACTTC; CDR3 protein: CASSTPYEQYF
D gene: .; J gene: TRBJ2-1; V gene: TRBV6-6; clone size: .; CDR3 DNA: TGTGCCAGCGCAGAAAAGTCCTACAATGAGCAGTTCTTC; CDR3 protein: CASAEKSYNEQFF
D gene: .; J gene: TRBJ1-2; V gene: TRBV12-3/TRBV12-4; clone size: .; CDR3 DNA: TGTGCCAGCAGTTTCTCAGGGGACCATGGCTACACCTTC; CDR3 protein: CASSFSGDHGYTF
D gene: TRBD2; J gene: TRBJ2-5; V gene: TRBV12-5; clone size: .; CDR3 DNA: TGTGCTAGTGGTTTGGCTCGGACGGGGGGACCCTCGGAGACCCAGTACTTC; CDR3 protein: CASGLARTGGPSETQYF
D gene: .; J gene: TRBJ2-3; V gene: TRBV19; clone size: .; CDR3 DNA: TGTGCCAGTAAGGGGCAGGGTCGGGCAGATACGCAGTATTTT; CDR3 protein: CASKGQGRADTQYF
D gene: .; J gene: TRBJ2-7; V gene: TRBV15; clone size: .; CDR3 DNA: TGTGCCACCTCGCAAGGGGGAAGCTCCTACGAGCAGTACTTC; CDR3 protein: CATSQGGSSYEQYF
D gene: TRBD1; J gene: TRBJ2-7; V gene: TRBV7-9; clone size: .; CDR3 DNA: TGTGCCAGCAGCACGGATCGACAGGGGCCTACCGAGCAGTACTTC; CDR3 protein: CASSTDRQGPTEQYF
D gene: TRBD1; J gene: TRBJ2-5; V gene: TRBV7-2; clone size: .; CDR3 DNA: TGTGCCAGCAGCTCGACAGGGGGGCAGACCCAGTACTTC; CDR3 protein: CASSSTGGQTQYF
D gene: .; J gene: TRBJ1-2; V gene: TRBV4-3; clone size: .; CDR3 DNA: TGCGCCAGCAGCCAAGAGCCCCGCGGGGGCTACACCTTC; CDR3 protein: CASSQEPRGGYTF
D gene: TRBD2; J gene: TRBJ2-7; V gene: TRBV4-3; clone size: .; CDR3 DNA: TGCGCCAGCAGCCAAGGGGGGACTAGCGGGAGGAGCTACGAGCAGTACTTC; CDR3 protein: CASSQGGTSGRSYEQYF
D gene: .; J gene: TRBJ2-1; V gene: TRBV29-1; clone size: .; CDR3 DNA: TGCAGCGTCACCCGGGACATGGCCTACAATGAGCAGTTCTTC; CDR3 protein: CSVTRDMAYNEQFF
D gene: .; J gene: TRBJ2-1; V gene: TRBV6-2/TRBV6-3; clone size: .; CDR3 DNA: TGTGCCAGCAGTTACCTCCAGGGTGAGGTTGAGCAGTTCTTC; CDR3 protein: CASSYLQGEVEQFF
D gene: .; J gene: TRBJ2-7; V gene: TRBV18; clone size: .; CDR3 DNA: TGTGCCAGCTCATTATCAGGGAGGTCTCCCTACGAGCAGTACTTC; CDR3 protein: CASSLSGRSPYEQYF
D gene: TRBD2; J gene: TRBJ2-3; V gene: TRBV5-4; clone size: once; CDR3 DNA: TGTGCCAGCAGCCGTAGCGGGAGGGGGACAGATACGCAGTATTTT; CDR3 protein: CASSRSGRGTDTQYF
D gene: TRBD2; J gene: TRBJ2-5; V gene: TRBV27; clone size: .; CDR3 DNA: TGTGCCAGCAGTTTATTCTCCACTAGCGGGAGAAGCGAAGAGACCCAGTACTTC; CDR3 protein: CASSLFSTSGRSEETQYF
D gene: .; J gene: TRBJ2-7; V gene: TRBV28; clone size: .; CDR3 DNA: TGTGCCAGCAGTTTGGGCCCCCGCGAGCAGTACTTC; CDR3 protein: CASSLGPREQYF
D gene: TRBD2; J gene: TRBJ2-2; V gene: TRBV29-1; clone size: .; CDR3 DNA: TGCAGCGTTGGCCCCTCCCTTTTGACTAGCGGGAATACGGCCGGGGAGCTGTTTTTT; CDR3 protein: CSVGPSLLTSGNTAGELFF
D gene: .; J gene: TRBJ2-2; V gene: TRBV27; clone size: .; CDR3 DNA: TGTGCCAGCACCCCCGGAAGGGGGTTTACCGGGGAGCTGTTTTTT; CDR3 protein: CASTPGRGFTGELFF
D gene: .; J gene: TRBJ1-5; V gene: TRBV10-2; clone size: .; CDR3 DNA: TGCGCCAGCAGTGAGTCGAGTTCCAATCAGCCCCAGCATTTT; CDR3 protein: CASSESSSNQPQHF
D gene: .; J gene: TRBJ1-1; V gene: TRBV2; clone size: .; CDR3 DNA: TGTGCCAGCAGTGAAGTGGGGGGAAATCTGGCTGAAGCTTTCTTT; CDR3 protein: CASSEVGGNLAEAFF
D gene: .; J gene: TRBJ2-2; V gene: TRBV6-1; clone size: many; CDR3 DNA: TGTGCCAGCAGTGAAGCGTCTACCGGGGAGCTGTTTTTT; CDR3 protein: CASSEASTGELFF
D gene: TRBD1; J gene: TRBJ1-6; V gene: TRBV9; clone size: .; CDR3 DNA: TGTGCCAGCAGCGTGACAGGGGAGAATAATTCACCCCTCCACTTT; CDR3 protein: CASSVTGENNSPLHF
D gene: .; J gene: TRBJ1-1; V gene: TRBV30; clone size: .; CDR3 DNA: TGTGCCAGCTGTCCCGACCGGAGCACTGAAGCTTTCTTT; CDR3 protein: CASCPDRSTEAFF
D gene: TRBD2; J gene: TRBJ2-7; V gene: TRBV28; clone size: .; CDR3 DNA: TGTGCCAGCAGTCAAGCGGGAGGATCGCGCGAGCAGTACTTC; CDR3 protein: CASSQAGGSREQYF
D gene: TRBD1; J gene: TRBJ1-5; V gene: TRBV19; clone size: .; CDR3 DNA: TGTGCCAGTAGTCCGGACAGGGGGATGAGAAGCAATCAGCCCCAGCATTTT; CDR3 protein: CASSPDRGMRSNQPQHF
D gene: .; J gene: TRBJ2-1; V gene: TRBV15; clone size: .; CDR3 DNA: TGTGCCACCAGCAGCCCGAGCGGAGCCTTTGGTGAGCAGTTCTTC; CDR3 protein: CATSSPSGAFGEQFF
D gene: .; J gene: TRBJ1-6; V gene: TRBV9; clone size: .; CDR3 DNA: TGTGCCAGCAGCGTCAGGGGCGCGTCAAATAATTCACCCCTCCACTTT; CDR3 protein: CASSVRGASNNSPLHF
D gene: .; J gene: TRBJ1-5; V gene: TRBV12-5; clone size: .; CDR3 DNA: TGTGCTAGAGTGGCAGGGGCGAGCAATCAGCCCCAGCATTTT; CDR3 protein: CARVAGASNQPQHF